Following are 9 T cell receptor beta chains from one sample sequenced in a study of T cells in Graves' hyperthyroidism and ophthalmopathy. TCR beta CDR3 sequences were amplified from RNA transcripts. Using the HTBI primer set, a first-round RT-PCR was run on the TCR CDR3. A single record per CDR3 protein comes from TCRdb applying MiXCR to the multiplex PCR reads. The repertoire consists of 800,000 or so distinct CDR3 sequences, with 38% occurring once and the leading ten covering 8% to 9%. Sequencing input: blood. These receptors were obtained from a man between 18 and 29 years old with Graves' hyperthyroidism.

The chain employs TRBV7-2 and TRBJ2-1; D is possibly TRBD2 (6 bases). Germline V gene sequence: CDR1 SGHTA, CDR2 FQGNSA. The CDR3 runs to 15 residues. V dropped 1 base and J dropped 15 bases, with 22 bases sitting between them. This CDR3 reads CASSLDLGLSESRFF. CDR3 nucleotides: TGTGCCAGCAGCTTAGACCTGGGACTTTCAGAATCCCGGTTCTTC.

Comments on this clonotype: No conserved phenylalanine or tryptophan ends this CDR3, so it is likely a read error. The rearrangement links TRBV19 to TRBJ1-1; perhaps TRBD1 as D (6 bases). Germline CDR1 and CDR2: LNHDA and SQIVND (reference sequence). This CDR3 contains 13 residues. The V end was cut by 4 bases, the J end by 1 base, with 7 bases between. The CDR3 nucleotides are TGTGCCAGTAGTAGGACAGAGAACACTGAAGCTTTCCTT. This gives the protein CASSRTENTEAFL.

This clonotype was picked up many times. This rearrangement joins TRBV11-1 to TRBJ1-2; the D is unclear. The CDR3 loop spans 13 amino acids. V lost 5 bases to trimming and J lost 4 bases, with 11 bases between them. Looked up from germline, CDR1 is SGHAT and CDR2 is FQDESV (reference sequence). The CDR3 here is CASSTGRGYGYTF. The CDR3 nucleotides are TGTGCCAGCAGCACGGGCCGCGGCTATGGCTACACCTTC.

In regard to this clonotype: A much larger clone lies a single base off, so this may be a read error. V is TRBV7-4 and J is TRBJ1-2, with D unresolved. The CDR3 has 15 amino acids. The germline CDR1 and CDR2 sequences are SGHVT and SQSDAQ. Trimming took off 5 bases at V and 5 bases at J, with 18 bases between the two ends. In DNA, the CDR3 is TGTGCCAGCAGCGCCACACCAGACGGATATTATGGCTACACCTTC. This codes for CASSATPDGYYGYTF.

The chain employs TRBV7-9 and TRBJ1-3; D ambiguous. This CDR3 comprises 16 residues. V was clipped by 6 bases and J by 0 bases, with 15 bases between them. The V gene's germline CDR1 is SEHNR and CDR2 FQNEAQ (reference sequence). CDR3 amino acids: CASSPTRSSSGNTIYF. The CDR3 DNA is TGTGCCAGCAGTCCCACACGCTCCAGCTCTGGAAACACCATATATTTT.

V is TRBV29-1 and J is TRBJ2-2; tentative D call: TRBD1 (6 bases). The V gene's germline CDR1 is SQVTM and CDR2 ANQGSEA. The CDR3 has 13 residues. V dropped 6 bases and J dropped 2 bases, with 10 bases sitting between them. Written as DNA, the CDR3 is TGCAGCGTGGGACACGGTAACACCGGGGAGCTGTTTTTT. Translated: CSVGHGNTGELFF.

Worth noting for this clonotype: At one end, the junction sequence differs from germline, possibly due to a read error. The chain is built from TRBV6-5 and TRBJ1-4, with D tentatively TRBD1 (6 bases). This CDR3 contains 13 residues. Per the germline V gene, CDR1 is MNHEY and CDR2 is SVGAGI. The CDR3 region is CASTYKRGEKLFF. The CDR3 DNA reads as TGTGCCAGCACTTACAAAAGGGGGGAAAAACTGTTTTTT.

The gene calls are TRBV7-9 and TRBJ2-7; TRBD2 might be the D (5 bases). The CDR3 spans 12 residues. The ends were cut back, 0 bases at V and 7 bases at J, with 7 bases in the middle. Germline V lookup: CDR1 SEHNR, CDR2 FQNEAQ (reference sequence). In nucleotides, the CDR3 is TGTGCCAGCAGCTTAGCTCGGGAAGAGCAGTACTTC. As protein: CASSLAREEQYF.

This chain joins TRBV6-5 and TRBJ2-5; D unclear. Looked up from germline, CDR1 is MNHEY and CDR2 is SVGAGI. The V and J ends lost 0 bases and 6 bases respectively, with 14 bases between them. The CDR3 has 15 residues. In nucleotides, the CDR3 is TGTGCCAGCAGTTACTCGTCTCAGAGAAGCCAGACCCAGTACTTC. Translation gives CASSYSSQRSQTQYF.